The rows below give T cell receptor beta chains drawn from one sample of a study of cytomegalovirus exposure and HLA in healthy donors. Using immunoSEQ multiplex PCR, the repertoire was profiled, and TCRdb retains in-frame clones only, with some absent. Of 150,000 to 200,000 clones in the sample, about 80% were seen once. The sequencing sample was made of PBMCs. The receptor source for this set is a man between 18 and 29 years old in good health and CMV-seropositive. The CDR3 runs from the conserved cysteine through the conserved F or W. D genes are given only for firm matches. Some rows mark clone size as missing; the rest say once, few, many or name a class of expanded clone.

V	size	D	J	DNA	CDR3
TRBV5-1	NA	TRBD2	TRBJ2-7	TGCGCCAGCACCCGCCTAGGGACTAGCGAAGGCGAGCAGTACTTC	CASTRLGTSEGEQYF
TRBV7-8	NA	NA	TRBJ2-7	TGTGCCAGCAGCTACAACGAGGTCAGGACATCCTACGAGCAGTACTTC	CASSYNEVRTSYEQYF
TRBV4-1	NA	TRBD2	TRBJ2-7	TGCGCCAGCAGCCAAGATCCCCTAGCGGGACGCGAGCAGTACTTC	CASSQDPLAGREQYF
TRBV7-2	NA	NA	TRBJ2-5	TGTGCCAGCAGCGTAGGACTATCAGAGACCCAGTACTTC	CASSVGLSETQYF
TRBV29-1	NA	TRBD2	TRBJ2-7	TGCAGCGTTCCCGGGACTACCTACGAGCAGTACTTC	CSVPGTTYEQYF
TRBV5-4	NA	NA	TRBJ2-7	TGTGCCAGCAGCCCTCGCCCCGGGGGTCGTCTTCTCGAGCAGTACTTC	CASSPRPGGRLLEQYF
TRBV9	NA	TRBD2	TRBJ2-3	TGTGCCAGCAGCTCGGGGACTAGCGGTCCTAGCACAGATACGCAGTATTTT	CASSSGTSGPSTDTQYF
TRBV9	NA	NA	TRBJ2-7	TGTGCCAGCAGCCACCCCTCGACGGGGACTTTCCCCGGCGAGCAGTACTTC	CASSHPSTGTFPGEQYF
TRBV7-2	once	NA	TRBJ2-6	TGTGCCAGCAGCCAAGGGGGGGCTGGGGCCAACGTCCTGACTTTC	CASSQGGAGANVLTF
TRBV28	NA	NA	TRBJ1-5	TGTGCCAGCAGTGCCCCGGGTAGCAATCAGCCCCAGCATTTT	CASSAPGSNQPQHF
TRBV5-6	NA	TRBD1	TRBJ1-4	TGTGCCAGCAGCTTGTCTTATAGGACAGGGGATGAAAAACTGTTTTTT	CASSLSYRTGDEKLFF
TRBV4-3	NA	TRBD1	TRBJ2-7	TGCGCCAGCAGCCAAGTCCCTGGGGGACAGGGCCACGAGCAGTACTTC	CASSQVPGGQGHEQYF
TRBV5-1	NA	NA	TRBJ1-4	TGCGCCAGTAAGAGGGCTAATGAAAAACTGTTTTTT	CASKRANEKLFF
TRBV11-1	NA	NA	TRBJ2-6	TGTGCCAGCAGCACCCAACAGGGACCGACTGGGGCCAACGTCCTGACTTTC	CASSTQQGPTGANVLTF
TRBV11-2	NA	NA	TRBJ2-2	TGTGCCAGCAGCTTAGTGTCGGGTACCACCGGGGAGCTGTTTTTT	CASSLVSGTTGELFF
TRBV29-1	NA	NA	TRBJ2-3	TGCTCAGGGCGTACTCACACAGATACGCAGTATTTT	CSGRTHTDTQYF
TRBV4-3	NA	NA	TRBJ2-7	TGCGCCAGCAGCCAGCACACAGGCTACGAGCAGTACTTC	CASSQHTGYEQYF
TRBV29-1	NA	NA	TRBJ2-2	TGCAGCTCTGAGGGATTCACCGGGGAGCTGTTTTTT	CSSEGFTGELFF
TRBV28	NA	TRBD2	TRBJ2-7	TGTGCCAGCAGTTTTCCGGGACTAGCGGGAGACGAGCAGTACTTC	CASSFPGLAGDEQYF
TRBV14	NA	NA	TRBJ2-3	TGTGCCAGCAGCCAAGTAAGGAGCCTCACAGATACGCAGTATTTT	CASSQVRSLTDTQYF
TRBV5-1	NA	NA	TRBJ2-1	TGCGCCAGCAGCTTAGCGGGTAGCTCCTACAATGAGCAGTTCTTC	CASSLAGSSYNEQFF
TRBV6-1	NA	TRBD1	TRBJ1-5	TGTGCCAGCAGTCTTGGACAGGGGAATCAGCCCCAGCATTTT	CASSLGQGNQPQHF
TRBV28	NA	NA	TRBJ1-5	TGTGCCAGCTACACAGGCTCTCAGCCCCAGCATTTT	CASYTGSQPQHF
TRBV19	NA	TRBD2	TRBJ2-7	TGTGCCAGTAGTGTGGGACGGGAGGCCTACGAGCAGTACTTC	CASSVGREAYEQYF
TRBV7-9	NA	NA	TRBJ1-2	TGTGCCAGCAGCCTCGTGGGGGGGTACTATGGCTACACCTTC	CASSLVGGYYGYTF
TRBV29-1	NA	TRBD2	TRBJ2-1	TGCAGCGTTGTTTGGGGGACTAGCGGGGTGAAAATCTCCTACAATGAGCAGTTCTTC	CSVVWGTSGVKISYNEQFF
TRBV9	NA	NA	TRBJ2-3	TGTGCCAGCAGCGTAGATAGCGGAGGATCAGATACGCAGTATTTT	CASSVDSGGSDTQYF
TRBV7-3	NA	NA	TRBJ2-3	TGTGCCAGCAGCCGCGATAGTCTCTTCACGGATACGCAGTATTTT	CASSRDSLFTDTQYF
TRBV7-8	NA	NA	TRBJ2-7	TGTGCCAGCAGCTGGACAGCAGACAGCTCCTACGAGCAGTACTTC	CASSWTADSSYEQYF
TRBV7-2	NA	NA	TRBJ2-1	TGTGCCAGCAGCTTATTTTCGCGGGTAGCGTCCTACAATGAGCAGTTCTTC	CASSLFSRVASYNEQFF
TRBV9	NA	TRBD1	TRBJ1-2	TGTGCCAGCAGCTACCGGGACAGCTACTATGGCTACACCTTC	CASSYRDSYYGYTF
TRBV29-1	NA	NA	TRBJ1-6	TGCAGCGTTGAAGGAGCCGGTATCCTCCACTTT	CSVEGAGILHF
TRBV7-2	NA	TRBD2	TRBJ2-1	TGTGCCAGCAGCGCCCGACTAGCGGGATTGTACAATGAGCAGTTCTTC	CASSARLAGLYNEQFF
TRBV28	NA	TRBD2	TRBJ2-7	TGTGCCAGCAGTTTAAGGCTAGCGGGCTCTACCTACGAGCAGTACTTC	CASSLRLAGSTYEQYF
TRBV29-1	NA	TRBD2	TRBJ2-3	TGCAGCGTCAAAGGGAGACTAGCGGGAGGATTCAGCACAGATACGCAGTATTTT	CSVKGRLAGGFSTDTQYF
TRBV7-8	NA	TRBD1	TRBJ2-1	TGTGCCAGCAGCTTAATTTGGGACAGGGAGCAGTTCTTC	CASSLIWDREQFF
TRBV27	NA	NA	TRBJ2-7	TGTGCCAGCAGTTTTGGCAGGGGTTTAGACGAGCAGTACTTC	CASSFGRGLDEQYF
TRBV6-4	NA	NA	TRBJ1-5	TGTGCCAGCAGCACCTCACCCAACAGGGTACGCAATCAGCCCCAGCATTTT	CASSTSPNRVRNQPQHF
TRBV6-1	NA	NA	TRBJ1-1	TGTGCCAGCAGTGCCCTAAGTAACACTGAAGCTTTCTTT	CASSALSNTEAFF
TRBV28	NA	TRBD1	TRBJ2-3	TGTGCCAGCAGTTTCCTCGACAGGGGTGATACGCAGTATTTT	CASSFLDRGDTQYF
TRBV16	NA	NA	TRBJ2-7	TGTGCCAGCAGCCAAAGACGACTTAGCTCCTACGAGCAGTACTTC	CASSQRRLSSYEQYF
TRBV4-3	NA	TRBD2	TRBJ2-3	TGCGCCAGCAGCCAGGAACCCCCTGGACTAGCGGGAGGGATTGTGGGCACAGATACGCAGTATTTT	CASSQEPPGLAGGIVGTDTQYF
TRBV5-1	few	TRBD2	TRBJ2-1	TGCGCCAGCACCCCGGGGTTCCTAGCGGGAGTCGATGAGCAGTTCTTC	CASTPGFLAGVDEQFF
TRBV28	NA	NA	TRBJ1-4	TGTGCCAGCAGTTCCTCACTTAATGAAAAACTGTTTTTT	CASSSSLNEKLFF
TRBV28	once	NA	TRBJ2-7	TGTGCCAGCAGTTCTACTCCCGACTATAACTACGAGCAGTACTTC	CASSSTPDYNYEQYF
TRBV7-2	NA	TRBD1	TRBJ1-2	TGTGCCAGCAGCCCTCAGGGGGCGTCTGGCTACACCTTC	CASSPQGASGYTF
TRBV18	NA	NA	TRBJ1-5	TGTGCCAGCTCACCACCCGGGGATCGGGGCAATCAGCCCCAGCATTTT	CASSPPGDRGNQPQHF